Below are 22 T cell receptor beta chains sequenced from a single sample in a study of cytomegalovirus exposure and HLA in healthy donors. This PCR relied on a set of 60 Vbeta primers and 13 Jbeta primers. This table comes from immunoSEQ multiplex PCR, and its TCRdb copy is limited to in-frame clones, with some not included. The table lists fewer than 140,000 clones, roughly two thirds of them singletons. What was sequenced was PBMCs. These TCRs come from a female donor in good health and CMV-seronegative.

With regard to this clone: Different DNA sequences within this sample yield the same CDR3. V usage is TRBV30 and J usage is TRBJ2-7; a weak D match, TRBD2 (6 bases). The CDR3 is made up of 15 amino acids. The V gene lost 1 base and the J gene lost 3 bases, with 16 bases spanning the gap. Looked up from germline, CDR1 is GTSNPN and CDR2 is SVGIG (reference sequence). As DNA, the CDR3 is TGTGCCTGGAGTGGCTCGGGGCAGGGACTCTACGAGCAGTACTTC. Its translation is CAWSGSGQGLYEQYF.

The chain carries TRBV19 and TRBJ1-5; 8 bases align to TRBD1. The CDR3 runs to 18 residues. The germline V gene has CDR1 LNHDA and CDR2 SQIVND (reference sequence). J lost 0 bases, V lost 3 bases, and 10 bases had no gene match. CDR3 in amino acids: CASSILGQEHSSNQPQHF. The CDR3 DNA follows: TGTGCCAGTAGTATTCTGGGACAGGAGCACTCTAGCAATCAGCCCCAGCATTTT. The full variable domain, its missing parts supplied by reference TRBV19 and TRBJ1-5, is DGGITQSPKYLFRKEGQNVTLSCEQNLNHDAMYWYRQDPGQGLRLIYYSQIVNDFQKGDIAEGYSVSREKKESFPLTVTSAQKNPTAFYLCASSILGQEHSSNQPQHFGDGTRLSIL.

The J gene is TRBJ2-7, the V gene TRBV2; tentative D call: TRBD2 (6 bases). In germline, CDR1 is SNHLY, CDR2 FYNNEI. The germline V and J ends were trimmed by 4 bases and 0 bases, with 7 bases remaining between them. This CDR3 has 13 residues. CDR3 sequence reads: CASSGDFSYEQYF. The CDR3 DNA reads TGTGCCAGCAGTGGGGACTTCTCCTACGAGCAGTACTTC.

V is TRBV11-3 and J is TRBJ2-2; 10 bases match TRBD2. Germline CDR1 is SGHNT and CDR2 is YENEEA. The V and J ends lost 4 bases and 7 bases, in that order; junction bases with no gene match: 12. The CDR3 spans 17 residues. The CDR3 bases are TGTGCCAGCAGCTATCGGGGACTAGCGTGGTCTAGCGGGGAGCTGTTTTTT. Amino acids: CASSYRGLAWSSGELFF.

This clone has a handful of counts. CDR3 bases: TGTGCCAGCAGCTTAGCCCCGGCGCGGCTGCCCGGGGTCTACGAGCAGTACTTC. Translating it yields CASSLAPARLPGVYEQYF. V gene TRBV7-6 combines with J gene TRBJ2-7; TRBD2 is a possible D gene (5 bases). Germline-derived CDR1 and CDR2 are SGHVS and FNYEAQ. V lost 0 bases and J 3 bases, leaving 21 bases between the germline ends. The CDR3 consists of 18 residues.

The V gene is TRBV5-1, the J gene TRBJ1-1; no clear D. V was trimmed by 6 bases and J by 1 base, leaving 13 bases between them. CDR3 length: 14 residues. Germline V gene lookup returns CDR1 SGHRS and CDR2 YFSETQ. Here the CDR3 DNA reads TGCGCCAGCACTTTCGACTCAGCGAACACTGAAGCTTTCTTT. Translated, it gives CASTFDSANTEAFF.

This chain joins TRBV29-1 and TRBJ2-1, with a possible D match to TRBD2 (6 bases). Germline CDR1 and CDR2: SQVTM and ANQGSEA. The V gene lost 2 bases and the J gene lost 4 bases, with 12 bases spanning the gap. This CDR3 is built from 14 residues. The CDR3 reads CSVESPSDYNEQFF. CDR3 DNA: TGCAGCGTTGAATCTCCTAGCGATTACAATGAGCAGTTCTTC.

This CDR3 is CAWRAAGGELFF. In DNA, the CDR3 is TGTGCCTGGAGAGCGGCAGGCGGGGAGCTGTTTTTT. The gene calls are TRBV30 and TRBJ2-2; possible D gene TRBD2, 5 bases. Germline CDR1 GTSNPN, CDR2 SVGIG (reference sequence). CDR3 size: 12 residues. The germline V and J ends were trimmed by 3 bases and 7 bases, with 9 bases remaining between them.

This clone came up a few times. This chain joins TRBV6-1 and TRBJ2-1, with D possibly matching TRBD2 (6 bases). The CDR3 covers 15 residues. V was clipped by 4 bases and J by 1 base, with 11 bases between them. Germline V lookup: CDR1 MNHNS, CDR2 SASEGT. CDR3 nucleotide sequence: TGTGCCAGCAGTGGGGGCGGGAATTCCTACAATGAGCAGTTCTTC. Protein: CASSGGGNSYNEQFF.

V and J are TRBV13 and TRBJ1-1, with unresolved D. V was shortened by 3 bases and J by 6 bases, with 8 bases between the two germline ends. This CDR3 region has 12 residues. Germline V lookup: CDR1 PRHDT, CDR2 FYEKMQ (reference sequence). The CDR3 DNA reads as TGTGCCAGCAGCTTTGAAGGAGCTGAAGCTTTCTTT. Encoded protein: CASSFEGAEAFF.

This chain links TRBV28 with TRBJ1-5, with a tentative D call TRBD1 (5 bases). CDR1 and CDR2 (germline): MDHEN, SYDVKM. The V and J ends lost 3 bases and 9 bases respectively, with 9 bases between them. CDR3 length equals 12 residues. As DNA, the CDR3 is TGTGCCAGCAGTTTTCAGGGTCGGCCCCAGCATTTT. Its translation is CASSFQGRPQHF.

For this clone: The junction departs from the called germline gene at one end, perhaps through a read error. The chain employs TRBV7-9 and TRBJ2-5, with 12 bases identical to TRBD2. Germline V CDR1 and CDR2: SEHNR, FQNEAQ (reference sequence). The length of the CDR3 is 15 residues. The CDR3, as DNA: TGTGCCAGCAGCCTAGCGGGAGGGCGGTTAGAGACCCAGTACTTC. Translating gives CASSLAGGRLETQYF. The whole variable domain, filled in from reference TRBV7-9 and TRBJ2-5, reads DTGVSQNPRHKITKRGQNVTFRCDPISEHNRLYWYRQTLGQGPEFLTYFQNEAQLEKSRLLSDRFSAERPKGSFSTLEIQRTEQGDSAMYLCASSLAGGRLETQYFGPGTRLLVL.

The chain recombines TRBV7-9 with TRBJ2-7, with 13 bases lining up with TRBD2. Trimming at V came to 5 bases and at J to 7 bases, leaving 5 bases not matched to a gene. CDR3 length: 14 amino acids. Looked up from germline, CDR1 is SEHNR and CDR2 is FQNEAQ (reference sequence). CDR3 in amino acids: CASSQLAGGTEQYF. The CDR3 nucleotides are TGTGCCAGCAGCCAACTAGCGGGAGGGACTGAGCAGTACTTC.

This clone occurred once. This CDR3 reads CASSLGSGAGGYNEQFF. The CDR3 DNA is TGCGCCAGCAGCTTGGGGTCAGGAGCGGGAGGGTACAATGAGCAGTTCTTC. The chain links TRBV5-1 to TRBJ2-1, with 10 bases fitting TRBD2. Germline V lookup: CDR1 SGHRS, CDR2 YFSETQ. This CDR3 has 17 amino acids. After removal of 0 bases from V and 4 bases from J, the junction contained 7 bases not matched to a gene. The full variable domain, rest sourced from reference TRBV5-1 and TRBJ2-1, is KAGVTQTPRYLIKTRGQQVTLSCSPISGHRSVSWYQQTPGQGLQFLFEYFSETQRNKGNFPGRFSGRQFSNSRSEMNVSTLELGDSALYLCASSLGSGAGGYNEQFFGPGTRLTVL.

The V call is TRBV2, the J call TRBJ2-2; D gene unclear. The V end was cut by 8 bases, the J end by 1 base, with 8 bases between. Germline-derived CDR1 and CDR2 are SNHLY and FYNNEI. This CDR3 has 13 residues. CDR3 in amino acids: CASSTLNTGELFF. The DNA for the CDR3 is TGTGCCAGCTCGACTCTGAACACCGGGGAGCTGTTTTTT.

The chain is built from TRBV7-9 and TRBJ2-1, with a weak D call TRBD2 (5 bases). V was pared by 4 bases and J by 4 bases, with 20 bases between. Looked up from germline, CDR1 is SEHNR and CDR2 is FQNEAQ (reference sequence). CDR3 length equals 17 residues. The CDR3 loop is CASSSTRFSSRYNEQFF. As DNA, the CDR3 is TGTGCCAGCAGCTCGACCCGGTTCTCTAGCAGGTACAATGAGCAGTTCTTC.

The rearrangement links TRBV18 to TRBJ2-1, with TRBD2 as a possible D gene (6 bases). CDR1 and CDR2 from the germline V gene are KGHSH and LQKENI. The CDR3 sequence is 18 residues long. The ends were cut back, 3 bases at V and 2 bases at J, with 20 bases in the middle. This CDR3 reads CASSPSLRRGRTYNEQFF. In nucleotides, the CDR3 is TGTGCCAGCTCACCCTCGCTCAGGAGGGGCCGCACCTACAATGAGCAGTTCTTC.

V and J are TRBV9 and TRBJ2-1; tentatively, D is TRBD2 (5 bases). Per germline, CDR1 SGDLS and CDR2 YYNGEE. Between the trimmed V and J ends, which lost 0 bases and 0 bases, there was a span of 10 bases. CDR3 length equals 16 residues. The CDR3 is CASSVGAASSYNEQFF. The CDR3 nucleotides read TGTGCCAGCAGCGTAGGAGCGGCAAGCTCCTACAATGAGCAGTTCTTC.

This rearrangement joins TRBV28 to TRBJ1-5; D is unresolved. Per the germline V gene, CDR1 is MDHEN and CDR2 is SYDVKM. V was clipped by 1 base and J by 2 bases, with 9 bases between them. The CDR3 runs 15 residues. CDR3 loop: CASSLSLSGNQPQHF. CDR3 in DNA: TGTGCCAGCAGTTTATCTCTTTCGGGCAATCAGCCCCAGCATTTT.

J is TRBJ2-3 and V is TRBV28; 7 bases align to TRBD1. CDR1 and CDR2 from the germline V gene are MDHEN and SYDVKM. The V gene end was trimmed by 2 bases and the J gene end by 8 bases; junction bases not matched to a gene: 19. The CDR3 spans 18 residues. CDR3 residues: CASSLLRGSIPPALTQYF. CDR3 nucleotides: TGTGCCAGCAGTTTACTCAGGGGGTCCATTCCCCCCGCCCTTACGCAGTATTTT.

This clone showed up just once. CDR3 in DNA: TGTGCCAGCAGCCAAGAAATTCGACTAGCGGGCCACAATGAGCAGTTCTTC. Its translation: CASSQEIRLAGHNEQFF. The chain recombines TRBV14 with TRBJ2-1; 10 nucleotides agree with TRBD2. The CDR3 is made up of 17 amino acids. Germline CDR1 is SGHDN and CDR2 is FVKESK. V lost 0 bases, J lost 5 bases, and 7 bases stayed unmatched.

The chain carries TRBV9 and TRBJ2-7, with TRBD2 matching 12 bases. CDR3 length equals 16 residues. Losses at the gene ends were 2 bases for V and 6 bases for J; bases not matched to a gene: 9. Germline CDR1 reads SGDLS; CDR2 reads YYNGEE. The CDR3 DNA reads TGTGCCAGCAGCGTGGGACCGGGGACTAGCGGGTTCGAGCAGTACTTC. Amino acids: CASSVGPGTSGFEQYF.